The entry below gives a single T cell receptor (beta chain) sequence along with its context. Its binding antigen is unknown. There are no base qualities to consult, and no much larger clone falls within one base. The sample comes from a study of shared clonotypes between healthy human individuals (dated by TCRdb to the early 2020s). About the study as a whole: Three men and two women, aged 18 to 49 years, made up the cohort. Between about 0.9 and 9 billion PBMCs per donor were obtained by leukapheresis. To estimate repertoire size and how much clonotype sharing occurs between individuals, the study deeply sequenced the blood TCR repertoires of several healthy adults. For each donor, CD4 naive and CD4 memory were each run on three plates, CD8 naive on two plates, and CD8 memory on one plate. To increase sequencing depth and limit assay-specific biases, TCR repertoire library preparation and sequencing were carried out by different laboratories using diverse techniques.

Summary of the overall study and its limitations: Pairwise subsampling indicated that sequencing depth was expected to affect the degree of clonotype sharing among donors. Larger estimated clonotype richness was generally found for naive subsets than for memory subsets. Sampling was restricted to blood, and TCR repertoires in tissues likely differ from the TCR repertoires found in blood. Because the study included a small number of donors, the genetic and exposure-history diversity represented was limited. Incomplete sequencing was indicated by rarefaction of sorted-subset datasets, despite the large sequencing depth. Higher generation probabilities were observed for clonotypes shared by all four sorted-subset donors than for non-shared clonotypes. About 5% of naive CD4, 3.5% of naive CD8, 2.3% of memory CD4, and about 0.4% of memory CD8 clonotypes were shared across a few donors.

Using the deep immunoSEQ assay, multiplex PCR amplified TCR CDR3 regions from genomic DNA. Extracted genomic DNA from each cell subset was spread evenly across all wells of several immunoSEQ 96-well plates, with each plate serving as a replicate. For sorted subsets, around 0.2 ug of genomic DNA, equivalent to 30,000 or so T cell genomes, went into each replicate PCR. Purified libraries were quantified with a Qubit 3.0 fluorometer, sized on a Bioanalyzer 2100, and re-quantified with the KAPA Library Quantification kit. Each immunoSEQ 96-well plate was sequenced on its own single-read 150-cycle Illumina NextSeq 550 flow cell. The paper's data handling went like this. Because only junctional sequences without quality scores were contained in the immunoSEQ output, filtering matching that applied to full-length reads could not be performed. To assign V/J genes and CDR3, sequences were annotated using PyIR, a Python wrapper for IgBLAST v1.9, with IMGT germline references. Reads with weak V/J assignments (E-value above 1e-6), missing CDR3, stop codons, out-of-frame junctions, or ambiguous translated residues were removed. V3J clonotypes were defined as sequences sharing an identical inferred V gene, J gene, and CDR3 amino acid sequence. Percentage overlap between repertoires was computed as shared unique clonotypes divided by the size of the smaller repertoire. Three approaches were used to assess repertoire richness: RTK rarefaction, the Chao1 estimator, and Recon v2.1 estimates of unobserved clonotypes. Generation probabilities for all TCRbeta clonotypes obtained by the gDNA method from a handful of donors were computed using OLGA. The table comes from immuneACCESS by way of TCRdb, which keeps in-frame sequences with V and J called. Part of the clones is missing from these tables; in studies checked, under half for an unresolved V gene and the rest for unknown reasons. V, J and clone size are taken as reported in that table, and D and trimming were inferred from the DNA itself. This sample lists about 820,000 clones; about 92% were detected once. Under 30% of the sample is in the top ten clones.

The trim is 3 bases for V and 5 bases for J, with a gap of 9 bases between the germline ends. Spanning cysteine to phenylalanine, the CDR3 consists of 13 amino acids. Solely the CDR3 DNA is kept, with 39 bases framed from the first base. The germline V gene supplies CDR1 SGDLS and CDR2 YYNGEE. For the CD8 naive samples, CD45RO-negative cells were positively selected for CCR7, yielding a CD45RA+CCR7+ population from which TemRA cells were excluded. Donors were healthy HIV-negative adults with no recently reported acute infections or vaccinations. Every donor was a Caucasian adult residing in Nashville, Tennessee, USA. Blood was obtained by leukapheresis, after which PBMCs were separated by Ficoll-Histopaque density gradient centrifugation and cryopreserved in liquid nitrogen vapor phase. Analytical flow cytometry was used to check the purity and quantity of every magnetically sorted T cell population. From each sorted fraction, genomic DNA was isolated and quantified by UV absorbance on a Nanodrop 2000c.

Recombination linked TRBV9 to TRBJ2-1, and perhaps TRBD2 as D gene, on 5 matching bases. The TCR originated in a man aged 25-40 years in good health. The sample comprised naive CD8+ T cells sorted from blood. Interpreted using the paper, the cell subset or site label stands for: CD45RA+CCR7+. The sequence in DNA is TGTGCCAGCAGCGGGACTTACAACAATGAGCAGTTCTTC. This sequence encodes CASSGTYNNEQFF.